The T cell receptor beta chain under discussion was sequenced for a study of cytomegalovirus exposure and HLA in healthy donors. Whole-study findings and limits: Presence/absence comparisons presumed near-even sequencing depth among donors. A previous analysis found most TCR beta V segments productive roughly 90% or roughly 30% of the time. Most subjects had HLA-A and HLA-B alleles reportedly predicted accurately by TCR beta sequences. One later analysis reportedly identified an Asian-associated ancestry cluster that showed fewer N-insertions than the 666-donor mean.

About this clone: Its antigen is unidentified.

The PCR used 60 Vbeta and 13 Jbeta primers. Assay used: immunoSEQ multiplex PCR; TCRdb lists only in-frame clones, some missing. Here the sample spans about 200,000 clones, about 82% being singletons. CDR1 is SGHRS, CDR2 YFSETQ, per germline. Trimming stripped 4 bases from V and 5 bases from J, with 22 bases between. This CDR3 comprises 16 residues. Sample: PBMCs. This clonotype was obtained from a woman between 50 and 59 years old in good health and CMV-seronegative. J is TRBJ2-7 and V is TRBV5-1, with a tentative D call TRBD1 (6 bases). DNA for the CDR3: TGCGCCAGCAGCCCTATCGGGAACAGGGCGCAGAACGAGCAGTACTTC. It is translated as CASSPIGNRAQNEQYF.